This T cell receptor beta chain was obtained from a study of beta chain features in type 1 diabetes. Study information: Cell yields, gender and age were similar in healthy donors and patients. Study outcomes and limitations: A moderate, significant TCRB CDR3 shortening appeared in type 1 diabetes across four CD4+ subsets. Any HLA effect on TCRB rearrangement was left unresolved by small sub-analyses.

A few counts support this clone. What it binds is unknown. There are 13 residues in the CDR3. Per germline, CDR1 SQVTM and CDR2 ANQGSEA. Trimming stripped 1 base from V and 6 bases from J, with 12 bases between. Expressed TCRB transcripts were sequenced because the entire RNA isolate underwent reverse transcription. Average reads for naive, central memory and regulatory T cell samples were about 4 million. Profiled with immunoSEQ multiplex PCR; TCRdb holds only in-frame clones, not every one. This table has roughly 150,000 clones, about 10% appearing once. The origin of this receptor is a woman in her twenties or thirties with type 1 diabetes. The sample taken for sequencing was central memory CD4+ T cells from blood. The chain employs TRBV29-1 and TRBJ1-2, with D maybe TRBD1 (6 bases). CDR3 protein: CSVEAGTYDGYTF. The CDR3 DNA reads TGCAGCGTTGAAGCCGGGACATACGATGGCTACACCTTC.